The subject of this entry is one TCR beta chain. Original handling: Using reference gene primer amplification, nucleated cell counts were estimated. TCRdb keeps only in-frame clones here, not all; method: immunoSEQ multiplex PCR. V, J and clone size derive from that table, while D and trimming were established from the DNA sequence. The repertoire holds approximately 180,000 clones, with around 85% as singletons. This sample was taken from a study of blood T cell repertoires in COVID-19. As for the study in general: COVID-19 samples, acute and convalescent, were from the United States, Italy and Spain. From T cells, B-cell-depleted T cells, or PBMCs came the material, which was cDNA or gDNA.

Germline V gene lookup returns CDR1 GTSNPN and CDR2 SVGIG (reference sequence). V was cut by 0 bases and J by 7 bases, with 7 bases left in between. The CDR3 runs 12 residues. J is TRBJ2-1 and V is TRBV30; D ambiguous. Sequencing was done on a sample of peripheral blood. This clonotype was obtained from an elderly woman with acute or convalescent COVID-19. CDR3 region: CAWSVRWNEQFF. In nucleotides, the CDR3 is TGTGCCTGGAGTGTACGGTGGAATGAGCAGTTCTTC.